Listed below are T cell receptor beta chains from one sample, sequenced in a study of CD8+CD57+ T cells in acquired aplastic anemia. TCRdb ran MiXCR on the reads and lists one entry per CDR3 protein. The sample shows 200,000 or so distinct CDR3 sequences, 40% to 60% of them seen only once. The sample consisted of sorted CD4+, CD8+, or CD8+CD57+ T cells (not recorded which) from PBMCs. The receptors come from a human donor with aplastic anemia. Both conserved end residues are part of each CDR3. The D gene is left open where the match is weak. Clone size is stated in some rows and not others, as once, few, many or a class when expanded.

D gene	V gene	clone size	J gene	CDR3 protein	CDR3 DNA
TRBD2	TRBV10-3	many	TRBJ2-5	CAISEAGGYQETQYF	TGTGCCATCAGTGAGGCGGGGGGGTACCAAGAGACCCAGTACTTC
-	TRBV20-1	-	TRBJ1-1	CSARDRRPPNTEAFF	TGCAGCGCTAGAGATAGGAGACCTCCAAACACTGAAGCTTTCTTT
-	TRBV7-8	-	TRBJ1-5	CASSEALLPQPQHF	TGTGCCAGCAGTGAAGCGTTGTTGCCTCAGCCCCAGCATTTT
-	TRBV10-1	many	TRBJ1-2	CASSGGSGRFNYGYTF	TGCGCCAGCAGTGGGGGCTCGGGCAGATTTAACTATGGCTACACCTTC
TRBD1	TRBV2	-	TRBJ1-2	CASSSQGAGDESGYTF	TGTGCCAGCAGCAGTCAGGGGGCGGGGGACGAAAGTGGCTACACCTTC
-	TRBV10-2	medium-sized	TRBJ2-5	CASSERLGQQETQYF	TGCGCCAGCAGTGAGAGGCTAGGACAGCAAGAGACCCAGTACTTC
TRBD1	TRBV5-1	few	TRBJ1-1	CASSIYGTAPAGAFF	TGCGCCAGCAGCATATACGGGACAGCCCCCGCTGGGGCTTTCTTT
TRBD2	TRBV25-1	-	TRBJ2-3	CASSPLAGENSDTQYF	TGTGCCAGCAGCCCCCTAGCGGGAGAGAACTCAGATACGCAGTATTTT
TRBD1	TRBV5-8	medium-sized	TRBJ1-1	CASSGRQGEGTEAFF	TGTGCCAGCAGCGGAAGACAGGGGGAGGGCACTGAAGCTTTCTTT
TRBD1	TRBV19	-	TRBJ1-5	CASTGQASGGQPQHF	TGTGCCAGTACCGGACAGGCCTCGGGGGGTCAGCCCCAGCATTTT
-	TRBV28	many	TRBJ2-7	CASSLQGPGRQYF	TGTGCCAGCAGTTTACAGGGGCCCGGGCGGCAGTACTTC
-	TRBV7-2	-	TRBJ2-7	CASSLGGREPYEQYF	TGTGCCAGCAGCTTGGGGGGGCGGGAGCCCTACGAGCAGTACTTC
TRBD1	TRBV6-1	many	TRBJ1-2	CASSPTMTGTYGYTF	TGTGCCAGCAGCCCCACTATGACAGGGACCTATGGCTACACCTTC
-	TRBV5-1	-	TRBJ2-3	CASSLGGGGVLYTDTQYF	TGCGCCAGCAGCCTGGGGGGGGGCGGAGTCCTCTACACAGATACGCAGTATTTT
-	TRBV7-7	many	TRBJ2-5	CARETQYF	TGTGCCAGAGAGACCCAGTACTTC
-	TRBV5-6	-	TRBJ2-4	CASSLTAGWKNIQYF	TGTGCCAGCAGCTTAACAGCCGGTTGGAAAAACATTCAGTACTTC
-	TRBV2	many	TRBJ1-5	CASSSDLGHRNQPQHF	TGTGCCAGCAGTTCCGATCTCGGCCACCGCAATCAGCCCCAGCATTTT
-	TRBV6-1	few	TRBJ1-1	CASTEGGHTEAFF	TGTGCCAGCACCGAGGGGGGGCACACTGAAGCTTTCTTT
TRBD1	TRBV6-5	-	TRBJ1-1	CASSPNTGQGNTGAFF	TGTGCCAGCAGTCCTAACACCGGACAGGGGAACACTGGAGCTTTCTTT
-	TRBV2	once	TRBJ1-4	CASSDEKLFF	TGTGCCAGCAGTGATGAAAAACTGTTTTTT
-	TRBV7-9	many	TRBJ1-5	CASSLGGLDQPQHF	TGTGCCAGCAGCTTAGGGGGATTAGATCAGCCCCAGCATTTT
TRBD1	TRBV9	few	TRBJ2-7	CASSQERTGGFEQYF	TGTGCCAGCAGCCAAGAGCGGACAGGGGGCTTCGAGCAGTACTTC
TRBD1	TRBV5-5	-	TRBJ1-2	CASSWGQGSYGYTF	TGTGCCAGCAGCTGGGGACAGGGCAGCTATGGCTACACCTTC
-	TRBV29-1	many	TRBJ1-6	CSALLGSGTNSPLHF	TGCAGCGCCCTTTTGGGTTCAGGGACCAATTCACCCCTCCACTTT
-	TRBV14	-	TRBJ1-3	CASSPQSYRTRYSGNTIYF	TGTGCCAGCTCACCGCAATCATACAGGACAAGATACTCTGGAAACACCATATATTTT
TRBD1	TRBV7-9	-	TRBJ1-6	CASSSPGQYNSPLHF	TGTGCCAGCAGCTCCCCGGGACAGTATAATTCACCCCTCCACTTT
TRBD2	TRBV30	-	TRBJ2-2	CAWLERGITGELFF	TGTGCCTGGTTGGAGCGGGGGATCACCGGGGAGCTGTTTTTT
TRBD2	TRBV7-2	few	TRBJ2-7	CASSPRGLAGAHEQYF	TGTGCCAGCAGCCCAAGGGGACTAGCGGGGGCTCACGAGCAGTACTTC
TRBD1	TRBV10-2	-	TRBJ1-1	CASNARTGTMNTEAFF	TGCGCCAGCAACGCTCGGACAGGGACAATGAACACTGAAGCTTTCTTT
-	TRBV2	-	TRBJ2-5	CASSEDGTRETQYF	TGTGCCAGCAGTGAAGATGGGACGCGGGAGACCCAGTACTTC
TRBD1	TRBV12-3/TRBV12-4	-	TRBJ1-1	CASSQHSGTEGRQAFF	TGTGCCAGCAGCCAGCATTCCGGGACAGAGGGTAGGCAAGCTTTCTTT
TRBD1	TRBV5-1	-	TRBJ2-7	CASSESGQGGVEQYF	TGCGCCAGCAGCGAATCGGGACAGGGGGGCGTCGAGCAGTACTTC
-	TRBV18	few	TRBJ1-1	CASSTQVNTEAFF	TGTGCCAGCTCAACTCAGGTCAACACTGAAGCTTTCTTT
-	TRBV29-1	many	TRBJ1-2	CSVAEVVGGYTF	TGCAGCGTTGCTGAGGTTGTGGGGGGCTACACCTTC
-	TRBV7-3	many	TRBJ2-5	CASSLRREETQYF	TGTGCCAGCAGCTTAAGGCGCGAAGAGACCCAGTACTTC
-	TRBV20-1	many	TRBJ2-7	CSGAVAIAGTYEQYF	TGCAGTGGGGCGGTTGCGATTGCGGGGACCTACGAGCAGTACTTC
-	TRBV4-1	-	TRBJ2-5	CASSYRDGQETQYF	TGCGCCAGCAGCTACCGGGACGGGCAAGAGACCCAGTACTTC
-	TRBV20-1	many	TRBJ2-3	CSARDRGKVSDTQYF	TGCAGTGCTAGAGATAGGGGGAAGGTCTCAGATACGCAGTATTTT
-	TRBV7-9	many	TRBJ1-1	CASSLQTGSEAFF	TGTGCCAGCAGCTTACAGACAGGATCTGAAGCTTTCTTT
-	TRBV15	-	TRBJ1-1	CATSRPGTAATEAFF	TGTGCCACCAGCAGACCCGGGACGGCCGCCACTGAAGCTTTCTTT
TRBD1	TRBV27	few	TRBJ1-4	CASSSGGTGDEKLFF	TGTGCCAGCAGTTCCGGGGGGACAGGGGATGAAAAACTGTTTTTT